The 11 T cell receptor beta chains below were found in one sample sequenced in a study of cytomegalovirus exposure and HLA in healthy donors. This PCR relied on a set of 60 Vbeta primers and 13 Jbeta primers. The assay was immunoSEQ multiplex PCR, and TCRdb's table has in-frame clones only and misses some. Of 150,000 to 200,000 clones in the sample, approximately 79% were seen once. What was sequenced was PBMCs. These receptors all stem from a girl between 10 and 17 years old in good health and CMV-seropositive.

CDR3: CASSHSGARAFF. The CDR3, as DNA: TGCGCCAGCAGTCACTCAGGGGCCCGGGCTTTCTTT. The V gene is TRBV23-1, the J gene TRBJ1-1, with TRBD1 as a possible D gene (6 bases). TRBV23-1 is known as an ORF, though its function is uncertain. This CDR3 is 12 amino acids long. V was shortened by 3 bases and J by 11 bases, with 13 bases between the two germline ends.

The gene calls are TRBV14 and TRBJ1-5; 8 bases align to TRBD1. Germline V CDR1 and CDR2: SGHDN, FVKESK. CDR3 length: 18 amino acids. V lost 1 base and J lost 1; bases outside the gene matches: 9. The CDR3 nucleotides read TGTGCCAGCAGCCAAGGGGACAGGAACTCTGAAAGCAATCAGCCCCAGCATTTT. This encodes CASSQGDRNSESNQPQHF.

The rearrangement links TRBV5-4 to TRBJ1-6; 8 bases line up with TRBD1. This CDR3 contains 13 residues. In germline, CDR1 is SGHNT, CDR2 YYREEE (reference sequence). After removal of 9 bases from V and 7 bases from J, the junction contained 6 bases not matched to a gene. The DNA of the CDR3 is TGTGCCACCGATGACAGGGGAAATTCACCCCTCCACTTT. Protein sequence: CATDDRGNSPLHF. Full variable domain (rest looked up from reference TRBV5-4 and TRBJ1-6): ETGVTQSPTHLIKTRGQQVTLRCSSQSGHNTVSWYQQALGQGPQFIFQYYREEENGRGNFPPRFSGLQFPNYSSELNVNALELDDSALYLCATDDRGNSPLHFGNGTRLTVT.

The chain joins TRBV9 to TRBJ2-1, with a tentative D call TRBD2 (6 bases). Germline-derived CDR1 and CDR2 are SGDLS and YYNGEE. The CDR3 length is 16 residues. V was clipped by 3 bases and J by 4 bases, with 17 bases between them. The CDR3 DNA sequence: TGTGCCAGCAGCGACGTCCCGGGGACTTCTTACAATGAGCAGTTCTTC. This encodes CASSDVPGTSYNEQFF.

V gene TRBV10-2 combines with J gene TRBJ2-5; D possibly corresponds to TRBD1 (5 bases). The CDR3 has 17 residues. The ends were cut back, 2 bases at V and 5 bases at J, with 21 bases in the middle. The V gene's germline CDR1 is WSHSY and CDR2 SAAADI. The CDR3: CASSEGFQGGSWETQYF. Written as DNA, the CDR3 is TGCGCCAGCAGTGAGGGATTCCAGGGCGGATCGTGGGAGACCCAGTACTTC.

CDR3 amino acids: CASRGQGTETQYF. The DNA for the CDR3 is TGTGCCAGTAGAGGACAGGGGACAGAGACCCAGTACTTC. The chain recombines TRBV19 with TRBJ2-5; 9 bases are shared with TRBD1. V was clipped by 6 bases and J by 4 bases; unmatched bases: 3. Germline V gives CDR1 LNHDA, CDR2 SQIVND (reference sequence). This CDR3 has 13 residues.

This chain joins TRBV7-2 and TRBJ2-7; 10 bases agree with TRBD1. The V segment lost 5 bases and the J segment 0 bases; nucleotides outside the gene matches: 10. The V gene's germline CDR1 is SGHTA and CDR2 FQGNSA. The CDR3 has 17 amino acids. For the CDR3, the DNA is TGTGCCAGCAGCGTCCTCGGGACAGGGGTCCGCTCCTACGAGCAGTACTTC. This sequence encodes CASSVLGTGVRSYEQYF.

V gene TRBV27 combines with J gene TRBJ1-1; 9 positions agree with TRBD1. The CDR3 consists of 15 residues. Trimming removed 6 bases from V and 1 base from J; junction bases left unmatched: 6. Per germline, CDR1 MNHEY and CDR2 SMNVEV (reference sequence). CDR3 in amino acids: CASRQQGAGNTEAFF. The CDR3 DNA reads as TGTGCCAGCAGGCAACAGGGGGCGGGGAACACTGAAGCTTTCTTT.

This sequence joins TRBV7-2 and TRBJ2-7; TRBD2 is a possible D gene (6 bases). This CDR3 comprises 13 residues. V was shortened by 8 bases and J by 3 bases, with 14 bases between the two germline ends. Germline V gene lookup returns CDR1 SGHTA and CDR2 FQGNSA. The CDR3 loop is CASAIGSGYEQYF. As DNA, the CDR3 is TGTGCCAGCGCTATAGGTAGCGGCTACGAGCAGTACTTC.

The chain combines TRBV4-1 with TRBJ2-1, with 7 nucleotides matching TRBD2. The germline gives CDR1 MGHRA, CDR2 YSYEKL. The V segment lost 2 bases and the J segment 1 base; nucleotides outside the gene matches: 5. This CDR3 has 16 residues. Written as DNA, the CDR3 is TGCGCCAGCAGCCAAACATCTAGCGGTTCCTACAATGAGCAGTTCTTC. Translating it yields CASSQTSSGSYNEQFF.

The V and J genes are TRBV27 and TRBJ1-5; 8 nucleotides agree with TRBD1. V was clipped by 2 bases and J by 4 bases; unmatched bases: 13. Germline lookup yields CDR1 MNHEY and CDR2 SMNVEV (reference sequence). This CDR3 has 18 amino acids. CDR3 loop: CASSLPILRQGTNQPQHF. The CDR3 DNA follows: TGTGCCAGCAGTTTACCCATATTGAGACAGGGGACTAATCAGCCCCAGCATTTT.